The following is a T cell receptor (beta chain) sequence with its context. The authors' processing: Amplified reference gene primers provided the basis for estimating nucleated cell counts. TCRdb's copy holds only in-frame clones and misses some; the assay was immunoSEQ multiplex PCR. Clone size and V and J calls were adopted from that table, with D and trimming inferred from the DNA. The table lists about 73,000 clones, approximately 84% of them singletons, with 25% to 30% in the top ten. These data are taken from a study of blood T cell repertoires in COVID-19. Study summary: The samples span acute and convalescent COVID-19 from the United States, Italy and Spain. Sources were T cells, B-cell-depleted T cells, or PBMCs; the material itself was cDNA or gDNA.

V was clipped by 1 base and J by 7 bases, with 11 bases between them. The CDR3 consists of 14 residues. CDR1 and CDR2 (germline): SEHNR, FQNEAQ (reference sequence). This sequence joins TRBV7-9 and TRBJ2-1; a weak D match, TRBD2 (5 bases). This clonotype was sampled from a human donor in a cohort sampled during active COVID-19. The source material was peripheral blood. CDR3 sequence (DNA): TGTGCCAGCAGCTTAGTAGACGAGCGGAATGAGCAGTTCTTC. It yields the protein CASSLVDERNEQFF.